A single T cell receptor beta chain is shown here with its context. This sample stems from a study of control samples from healthy donors and cancer patients. Germline V lookup: CDR1 SNHLY, CDR2 FYNNEI. CDR3 length: 12 amino acids. Trimming removed 6 bases from V and 4 bases from J, with 9 bases in between. TCRdb's table, derived via immunoSEQ multiplex PCR, lists solely in-frame clones and lacks some. The sample contains approximately 100,000 clones, roughly 90% of which appear only once. What was sequenced was blood. The V and J genes are TRBV2 and TRBJ1-2; D gene ambiguous. The TCR sequence derives from a human donor in good health. The donor label of this sample is uncertain. The CDR3 is CASRGSLYGYTF. Here the CDR3 DNA reads TGTGCCAGCAGGGGGAGCCTCTATGGCTACACCTTC.